This T cell receptor (beta chain) was observed in a study of cytomegalovirus exposure and HLA in healthy donors. Looking at the study overall: A data release that came early held approximately 85 million unique TCRs from HLA-typed donors. Overall study findings and caveats: The study designated 150 or so TCR beta chains cytomegalovirus-associated.

As to this clone: What it recognizes is unknown.

Trimming removed 8 bases from V and 0 bases from J, with 14 bases in between. From germline, CDR1 is SNHLY and CDR2 FYNNEI. The CDR3 contains 14 residues. With 60 Vbeta and 13 Jbeta primers, the PCR was carried out. The assay was immunoSEQ multiplex PCR, and TCRdb's table has in-frame clones only and misses some. The sample holds more than 95,000 clones, 77% seen once. The sequence came from a woman aged 40 to 50 in good health and CMV-seropositive. The source material was PBMCs. V and J are TRBV2 and TRBJ2-7, with D perhaps TRBD1 (6 bases). The CDR3 region is CASLNRDNSYEQYF. Here the CDR3 DNA reads TGTGCCAGCTTAAACCGGGACAACTCCTACGAGCAGTACTTC. Full variable domain (outside the CDR3, taken from reference TRBV2 and TRBJ2-7): EPEVTQTPSHQVTQMGQEVILRCVPISNHLYFYWYRQILGQKVEFLVSFYNNEISEKSEIFDDQFSVERPDGSNFTLKIRSTKLEDSAMYFCASLNRDNSYEQYFGPGTRLTVT.